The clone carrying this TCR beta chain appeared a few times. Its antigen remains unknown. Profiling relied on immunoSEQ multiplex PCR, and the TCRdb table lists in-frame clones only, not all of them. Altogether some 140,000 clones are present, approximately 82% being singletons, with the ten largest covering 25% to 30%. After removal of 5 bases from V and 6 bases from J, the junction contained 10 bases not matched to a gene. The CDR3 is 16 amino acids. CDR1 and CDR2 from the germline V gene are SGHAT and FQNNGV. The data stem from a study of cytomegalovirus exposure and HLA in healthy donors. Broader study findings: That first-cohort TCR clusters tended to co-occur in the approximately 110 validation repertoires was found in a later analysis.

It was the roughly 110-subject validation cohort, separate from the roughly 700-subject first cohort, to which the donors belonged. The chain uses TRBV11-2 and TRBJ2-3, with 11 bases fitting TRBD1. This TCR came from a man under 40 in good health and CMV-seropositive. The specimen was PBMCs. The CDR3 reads CASSTRTGGFSDTQYF. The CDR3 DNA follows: TGTGCCAGCAGCACCCGGACAGGGGGCTTTTCGGATACGCAGTATTTT.